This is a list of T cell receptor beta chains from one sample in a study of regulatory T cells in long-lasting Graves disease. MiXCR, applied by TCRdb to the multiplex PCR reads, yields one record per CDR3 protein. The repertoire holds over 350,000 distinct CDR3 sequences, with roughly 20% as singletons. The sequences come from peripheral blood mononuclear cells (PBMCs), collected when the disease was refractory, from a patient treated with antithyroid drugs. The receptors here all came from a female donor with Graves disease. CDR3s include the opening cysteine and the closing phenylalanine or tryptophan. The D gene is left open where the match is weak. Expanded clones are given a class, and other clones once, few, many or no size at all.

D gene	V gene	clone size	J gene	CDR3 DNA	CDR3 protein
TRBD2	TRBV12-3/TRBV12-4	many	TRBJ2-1	TGTGCCAGCAGTTTATATCCCGGGACTAGCGGGATGAAGGGCGAGCAGTTCTTC	CASSLYPGTSGMKGEQFF
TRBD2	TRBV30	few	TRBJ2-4	TGTGCCTGGGGGCCGTTAGCGGGAGGGGGCAAAAACATTCAGTACTTC	CAWGPLAGGGKNIQYF
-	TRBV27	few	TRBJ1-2	TGTGCCAGCAGTCCCTCGGGGCATGGCTACACCTTC	CASSPSGHGYTF
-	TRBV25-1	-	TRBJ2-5	TGTGCCAGCAGTGAACCGGGACATTGGGAGACCCAGTACTTC	CASSEPGHWETQYF
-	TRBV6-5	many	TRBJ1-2	TGTGCCAGCAGTTACCCGGGACGTTTTTTCTATGGCTACACCTTC	CASSYPGRFFYGYTF
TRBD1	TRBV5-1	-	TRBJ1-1	TGCGCCAGCAGCCCCCAGGAGGGGGCAAACACTGAAGCTTTCTTT	CASSPQEGANTEAFF
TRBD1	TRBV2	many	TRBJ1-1	TGTGCCAGCAGCGCAGGGGGCGCAGGTACTGAAGCTTTCTTT	CASSAGGAGTEAFF
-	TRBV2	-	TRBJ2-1	TGTGCCAGCAGTGCGGACCAGGGGGGTGAGCAGTTCTTC	CASSADQGGEQFF
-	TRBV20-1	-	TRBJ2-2	TGCAGTGCTAGGAGGAACAGGCCGAACACCGGGGAGCTGTTTTTT	CSARRNRPNTGELFF
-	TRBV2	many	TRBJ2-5	TGTGCCAGCGCGATTGAGACCCAGTACTTC	CASAIETQYF
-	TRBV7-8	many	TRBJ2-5	TGTGCCAGCAGCTTAGACGAGGGAGGCGAGACCCAGTACTTC	CASSLDEGGETQYF
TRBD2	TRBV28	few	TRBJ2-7	TGTGCCGGGGGGGTGGCGGGAGCCCCTTTAAACGAGCAGTACTTC	CAGGVAGAPLNEQYF
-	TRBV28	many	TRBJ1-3	TGTGCCAGCAGTCTCGGCCGAGACAGCGTATCTGGAAACACCATATATTTT	CASSLGRDSVSGNTIYF
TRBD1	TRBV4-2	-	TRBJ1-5	TGTGCCAGCAGCCAATGGACAGGGAACAATCAGCCCCAGCATTTT	CASSQWTGNNQPQHF
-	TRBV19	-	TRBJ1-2	TGTGCCAGCCTGCCCGGGACCGCCACGAGGGGCTACACCTTC	CASLPGTATRGYTF
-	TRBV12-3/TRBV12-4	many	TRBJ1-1	TGTGCCAGCAAGGGCACCAAGAACACTGAAGCTTTCTTT	CASKGTKNTEAFF
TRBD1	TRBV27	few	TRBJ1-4	TGTGCCAGCGGGGACAGACTAGCAACTAATGAAAAACTGTTTTTT	CASGDRLATNEKLFF
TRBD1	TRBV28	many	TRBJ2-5	TGTGCCAGCAGTTTTACAGGGGGGATTCCCCCAGAGACCCAGTACTTC	CASSFTGGIPPETQYF
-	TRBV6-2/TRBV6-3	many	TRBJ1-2	TGTGCCAGCAGTCCCGGGGGAGGGGGCTATGGCTACACCTTC	CASSPGGGGYGYTF
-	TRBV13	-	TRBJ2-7	TGTGCCAGCAGCCTGACTAGATTCCAGGAGCAGTGCTTC	CASSLTRFQEQCF
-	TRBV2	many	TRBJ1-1	TGTGCCAGCAGAGAGACATTAATGAACACTGAAGCTTTCTTT	CASRETLMNTEAFF
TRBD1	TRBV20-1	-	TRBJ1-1	TGCAGTGCCCCGCCGGACAGGGTAGGTCTGAACACTGAAGCTTTCTTT	CSAPPDRVGLNTEAFF
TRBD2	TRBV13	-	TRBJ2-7	TGTGCCAGCAGCCGTAGCGGGAGGTTCTACGAGCAGTACTTC	CASSRSGRFYEQYF
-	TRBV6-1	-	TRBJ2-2	TGTGCCAGCCTCCGAACGGCCACCCGCACCGGGGAGCTGTTTTTT	CASLRTATRTGELFF
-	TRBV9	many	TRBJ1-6	TGTGCCAGCAGCTTGACCCCGGAAGGGACTAATTCACCCCTCCACTTT	CASSLTPEGTNSPLHF
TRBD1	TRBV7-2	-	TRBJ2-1	TGTGCCAGCAGCTCGGACAGGGTCCCCAATGAGCAGTCCTTC	CASSSDRVPNEQSF